Presented here are 20 T cell receptor beta chains from one specimen sequenced in a study of Ad26.COV2.S vaccination and SARS-CoV-2 variants. Treatment meaning: approximately 18 received Ad26.COV2.S at low or high dose, single or two shots; 5 received placebo; per-sample allocation not given. Samples analyzed were those drawn on day 63 after the first vaccine or placebo injection. The protocol was immunoSEQ multiplex PCR, while the TCRdb copy is restricted to in-frame clones and leaves out a portion. The table shows about 400,000 clones, with around nine tenths occurring only once. The specimen comprised peripheral blood, sampled in a trial of Ad26.COV2.S vaccine versus placebo. These receptors all stem from a person aged 18-60 years who received the Ad26.COV2.S COVID-19 vaccine or a placebo.

J is TRBJ1-1 and V is TRBV5-6, with D tentatively TRBD1 (5 bases). V lost 1 base, J lost 3 bases, and 13 bases lay in between. In germline, CDR1 is SGHDT, CDR2 YYEEEE. The CDR3 totals 15 residues. CDR3 sequence (DNA): TGTGCCAGCAGCTTGTCGGCAGGGTCGTACACTGAAGCTTTCTTT. Its protein product is CASSLSAGSYTEAFF.

This clone appeared once. This chain uses TRBV15 with TRBJ2-3, with 9 bases lining up with TRBD2. The CDR3 covers 17 residues. The junction had 10 bases not matched to a gene; V was cut back by 0 bases and J by 6 bases. Per germline, CDR1 LNHNV and CDR2 YYDKDF (reference sequence). CDR3 loop: CATSREASGIIRDTQYF. The CDR3 region has the DNA TGTGCCACCAGCAGAGAGGCTAGCGGGATCATACGCGATACGCAGTATTTT.

V and J are TRBV20-1 and TRBJ2-1, with TRBD2 matching 14 bases. This CDR3 region has 15 residues. Germline values: CDR1 DFQATT, CDR2 SNEGSKA (reference sequence). J gave up 8 bases and V 3 bases, and 6 bases lay outside the gene matches. The chain's CDR3 is CSASSTSGGAHEQFF. CDR3 in DNA: TGCAGTGCTAGTTCGACTAGCGGGGGGGCCCATGAGCAGTTCTTC.

This chain uses TRBV19 with TRBJ1-5; no clear D gene. Trimming removed 8 bases from V and 9 bases from J, with 14 bases in between. The CDR3 runs to 12 residues. Germline CDR1 LNHDA, CDR2 SQIVND (reference sequence). CDR3 in DNA: TGTGCCAGTCGACCCGGAGGTGGGCCCCAGCATTTT. Translating it yields CASRPGGGPQHF.

This chain links TRBV5-5 with TRBJ1-2; no clear D. CDR3 length: 12 amino acids. Germline V gives CDR1 SGHKS, CDR2 YYEKEE (reference sequence). V gave up 1 base and J gave up 7 bases, with 8 bases separating them. CDR3 protein: CASSLSYGGYTF. The CDR3 region has the DNA TGTGCCAGCAGCTTGAGCTATGGTGGCTACACCTTC.

The genes are TRBV10-3 and TRBJ2-2; unclear D gene. The CDR3 has 16 amino acids. The V gene's germline CDR1 is ENHRY and CDR2 SYGVKD. V was shortened by 0 bases and J by 0 bases, with 8 bases between the two germline ends. CDR3 coding DNA: TGTGCCATCAGTGAGTCGGCAGGCCCGAACACCGGGGAGCTGTTTTTT. Translation gives CAISESAGPNTGELFF.

J is TRBJ2-4 and V is TRBV5-5; 8 bases are shared with TRBD1. Losses at the gene ends were 4 bases for V and 4 bases for J; bases not matched to a gene: 13. Per the germline V gene, CDR1 is SGHKS and CDR2 is YYEKEE (reference sequence). The CDR3 loop spans 17 amino acids. The chain's CDR3 is CASSTIQGEWRKNIQYF. In DNA, the CDR3 is TGTGCCAGCAGCACGATACAGGGGGAGTGGAGAAAAAACATTCAGTACTTC.

This rearrangement joins TRBV5-6 to TRBJ1-1; the match to TRBD1 covers 7 bases. Germline values: CDR1 SGHDT, CDR2 YYEEEE. V lost 1 base to trimming and J lost 5 bases; unmatched junction nucleotides: 8. This CDR3 has 15 residues. The CDR3 sequence is CASSLSDRAGTEAFF. CDR3 nucleotides: TGTGCCAGCAGCTTGTCCGACAGGGCGGGGACTGAAGCTTTCTTT. The whole variable domain, filled in from reference TRBV5-6 and TRBJ1-1, reads DAGVTQSPTHLIKTRGQQVTLRCSPKSGHDTVSWYQQALGQGPQFIFQYYEEEERQRGNFPDRFSGHQFPNYSSELNVNALLLGDSALYLCASSLSDRAGTEAFFGQGTRLTVV.

The chain is built from TRBV7-9 and TRBJ1-1; maybe TRBD1 (6 bases). With 5 bases removed from V and 0 bases from J, the gap between germline ends came to 10 bases. In germline, CDR1 is SEHNR, CDR2 FQNEAQ (reference sequence). The CDR3 contains 14 residues. The CDR3 sequence is CASSTQGMNTEAFF. The CDR3 DNA follows: TGTGCCAGCAGCACACAGGGTATGAACACTGAAGCTTTCTTT. Using reference TRBV7-9 and TRBJ1-1 for the parts outside the CDR3, the full variable domain is DTGVSQNPRHKITKRGQNVTFRCDPISEHNRLYWYRQTLGQGPEFLTYFQNEAQLEKSRLLSDRFSAERPKGSFSTLEIQRTEQGDSAMYLCASSTQGMNTEAFFGQGTRLTVV.

This clone was seen only once. V and J are TRBV6-1 and TRBJ2-2; the D is unclear. Germline-derived CDR1 and CDR2 are MNHNS and SASEGT. The CDR3 is 14 residues long. The V gene lost 2 bases and the J gene lost 1 base, with 5 bases spanning the gap. CDR3 region: CASSEIKNTGELFF. Here the CDR3 DNA reads TGTGCCAGCAGTGAAATCAAGAACACCGGGGAGCTGTTTTTT.

This clone was picked up one time. This rearrangement joins TRBV7-8 to TRBJ1-4; D unresolved. V was cut by 6 bases and J by 2 bases, with 16 bases left in between. Germline values: CDR1 SGHVS, CDR2 FQNEAQ. This CDR3 is built from 16 residues. DNA of the CDR3: TGTGCCAGCAGGGGCGGGCAAACCGGGACTAATGAAAAACTGTTTTTT. Its protein product is CASRGGQTGTNEKLFF. Supplemented by reference TRBV7-8 and TRBJ1-4, the full variable domain reads GAGVSQSPRYKVAKRGQDVALRCDPISGHVSLFWYQQALGQGPEFLTYFQNEAQLDKSGLPSDRFFAERPEGSVSTLKIQRTQQEDSAVYLCASRGGQTGTNEKLFFGSGTQLSVL.

The rearrangement links TRBV7-8 to TRBJ1-2; perhaps TRBD1 as D (6 bases). The germline V gene encodes CDR1 SGHVS and CDR2 FQNEAQ. The CDR3 is made up of 13 amino acids. Trimming pared 7 bases from V and 4 bases from J, leaving 13 bases between. CDR3 loop: CASNTPGAYGYTF. The CDR3 coding sequence is TGTGCCAGCAACACACCGGGGGCCTATGGCTACACCTTC.

The J gene is TRBJ2-5, the V gene TRBV7-7, with TRBD2 matching over 8 bases. The V segment lost 5 bases and the J segment 2 bases; nucleotides outside the gene matches: 7. There are 15 residues in the CDR3. Germline CDR1 is SSHAT and CDR2 is FNYEAQ (reference sequence). This CDR3 reads CASSPSGGEQETQYF. CDR3 nucleotide sequence: TGTGCCAGCAGCCCCAGCGGGGGCGAACAAGAGACCCAGTACTTC. Variable domain in full (rest from reference TRBV7-7 and TRBJ2-5): GAGVSQSPRYKVTKRGQDVTLRCDPISSHATLYWYQQALGQGPEFLTYFNYEAQPDKSGLPSDRFSAERPEGSISTLTIQRTEQRDSAMYRCASSPSGGEQETQYFGPGTRLLVL.

This sequence joins TRBV10-2 and TRBJ1-4; TRBD1 agrees at 8 bases. Germline V gene sequence: CDR1 WSHSY, CDR2 SAAADI. V lost 0 bases to trimming and J lost 7 bases; unmatched junction nucleotides: 16. This CDR3 is built from 19 residues. The CDR3 nucleotides read TGCGCCAGCAGTGAGTCGAAGCCGGGACAGGTTGTCTTTGGTGAAAAACTGTTTTTT. Translation: CASSESKPGQVVFGEKLFF.

This clone was detected only once. V and J are TRBV5-5 and TRBJ2-3, with D tentatively TRBD2 (6 bases). The V gene's germline CDR1 is SGHKS and CDR2 YYEKEE (reference sequence). V lost 1 base and J lost 4, with 16 bases in between. The CDR3 is 16 amino acids. In nucleotides, the CDR3 is TGTGCCAGCAGCTTGTACGGGGGTCGTGGCGCAGATACGCAGTATTTT. It encodes CASSLYGGRGADTQYF. The complete variable domain, with remaining parts taken from reference TRBV5-5 and TRBJ2-3, reads DAGVTQSPTHLIKTRGQQVTLRCSPISGHKSVSWYQQVLGQGPQFIFQYYEKEERGRGNFPDRFSARQFPNYSSELNVNALLLGDSALYLCASSLYGGRGADTQYFGPGTRLTVL.

The chain combines TRBV5-1 with TRBJ2-1, with 9 nucleotides matching TRBD1. The CDR3 contains 12 residues. The germline gives CDR1 SGHRS, CDR2 YFSETQ. J lost 8 bases, V lost 4 bases, and 1 base had no gene match. CDR3 region: CASSRTGDEQFF. The CDR3 DNA follows: TGCGCCAGCAGCCGGACAGGGGATGAGCAGTTCTTC.

This clone was seen a single time. The rearrangement uses TRBV6-2 or TRBV6-3 and TRBJ2-1; D may be TRBD1 (6 bases). Germline loops: CDR1 MNHEY, CDR2 SVGEGT. The CDR3 consists of 16 residues. V was cut by 6 bases and J by 8 bases, with 23 bases left in between. This CDR3 is CASSPLGHLTRDEQFF. DNA of the CDR3: TGTGCCAGCAGCCCGCTGGGACACCTTACTAGGGATGAGCAGTTCTTC.

This clone was picked up one time. The chain links TRBV19 to TRBJ1-5; 10 bases match TRBD1. From germline, CDR1 is LNHDA and CDR2 SQIVND (reference sequence). CDR3 length: 17 amino acids. Trimming removed 5 bases from V and 1 base from J; junction bases left unmatched: 8. The DNA for the CDR3 is TGTGCCAGTAGTTGGGACAGGGGACAGGAAAGCAATCAGCCCCAGCATTTT. This encodes CASSWDRGQESNQPQHF.

This clone has more than one count but fewer than ten. The chain is built from TRBV7-2 and TRBJ2-3; D might be TRBD1 (6 bases). The CDR3 totals 14 residues. V lost 2 bases and J 5 bases, leaving 11 bases between the germline ends. Germline CDR1 is SGHTA and CDR2 is FQGNSA. The DNA of the CDR3 is TGTGCCAGCAGCTTAAACAGGGTGAGAGATACGCAGTATTTT. Translation: CASSLNRVRDTQYF.

The V and J genes are TRBV6-4 and TRBJ2-6; unclear D gene. CDR1 and CDR2 from the germline V gene are MRHNA and SNTAGT. V lost 8 bases and J 2 bases, leaving 10 bases between the germline ends. CDR3 length: 14 amino acids. The CDR3 DNA reads as TGTGCCAGCTCTGAGTTGGCTGGGGCCAACGTCCTGACTTTC. It codes for CASSELAGANVLTF.